Listed here are 17 T cell receptor beta chains from one sample, sequenced in a study of blood T cell repertoires in COVID-19. Only in-frame clones appear in the TCRdb table, and some are missing; sequencing was by immunoSEQ multiplex PCR. The profile covers 45,000 to 65,000 clones, with more than 85% appearing a single time and 3.1% taken by the ten largest. Sequenced material: peripheral blood. These receptors were obtained from a human donor in a cohort sampled during active COVID-19.

This clone has a single count. This chain connects TRBV3-1 (or the pseudogene TRBV3-2) to TRBJ1-1; possible D gene TRBD1, 6 bases. CDR3 size: 14 residues. V lost 6 bases and J lost 0, with 11 bases in between. The germline V gene has CDR1 LGHDT and CDR2 YNNKEL (reference sequence). The chain's CDR3 is CASSTGGLNTEAFF. CDR3 sequence (DNA): TGTGCCAGCAGTACCGGGGGGCTGAACACTGAAGCTTTCTTT.

The chain couples TRBV13 to TRBJ2-5; tentative D call: TRBD2 (7 bases). The V gene lost 1 base and the J gene lost 4 bases, with 10 bases spanning the gap. CDR1 and CDR2 from the germline V gene are PRHDT and FYEKMQ (reference sequence). The CDR3 spans 14 residues. The CDR3 reads CASSLAGGLETQYF. Written as DNA, the CDR3 is TGTGCCAGCAGCTTAGCGGGGGGCTTAGAGACCCAGTACTTC.

Only one count was recorded for this clone. This chain connects TRBV15 to TRBJ1-3; possible D gene TRBD1, 5 bases. Germline CDR1 reads LNHNV; CDR2 reads YYDKDF (reference sequence). This CDR3 spans 15 amino acids. V was shortened by 1 base and J by 3 bases, with 10 bases between the two germline ends. CDR3 sequence (DNA): TGTGCCACCAGCAGAGGTATAGACAGTGGAAACACCATATATTTT. Translated, it gives CATSRGIDSGNTIYF.

The rearrangement links TRBV4-3 to TRBJ2-2, with 12 bases matching TRBD2. V was pared by 3 bases and J by 3 bases, with 11 bases of the junction left unmatched. Germline CDR1 LGHNA, CDR2 YSLEER. The CDR3 runs to 19 residues. This CDR3 is CASSHYLASGGEDTGELFF. CDR3 coding DNA: TGCGCCAGCAGCCATTACTTGGCTAGCGGGGGGGAGGACACCGGGGAGCTGTTTTTT.

The rearrangement joins TRBV19 to TRBJ2-1, with D maybe TRBD2 (5 bases). CDR1 and CDR2 (germline): LNHDA, SQIVND (reference sequence). The CDR3 has 15 amino acids. Trimming removed 3 bases from V and 4 bases from J, with 13 bases in between. CDR3 region: CASSIRLAEYNEQFF. The CDR3 nucleotides are TGTGCCAGTAGTATTCGGCTAGCAGAATACAATGAGCAGTTCTTC.

The V gene is TRBV29-1, the J gene TRBJ1-3; 8 bases match TRBD1. Germline V gene lookup returns CDR1 SQVTM and CDR2 ANQGSEA. V trimming: 2 bases; J trimming: 3 bases; junction bases outside the gene matches: 3. CDR3 length: 14 residues. CDR3 amino acids: CSVEQGAGGNTIYF. The CDR3 nucleotides read TGCAGCGTTGAACAGGGGGCAGGTGGAAACACCATATATTTT.

The chain combines TRBV2 with TRBJ2-4; possibly TRBD1 for D (6 bases). Deletions cut 0 bases from V and 2 bases from J, with 8 bases between. In germline, CDR1 is SNHLY, CDR2 FYNNEI. This CDR3 has 15 amino acids. As DNA, the CDR3 is TGTGCCAGCAGTGAAGCGCAGGGGACCAAAAACATTCAGTACTTC. It yields the protein CASSEAQGTKNIQYF.

The chain combines TRBV5-1 with TRBJ2-5; perhaps TRBD1 as D (6 bases). Trimming left V 2 bases short and J 4 bases short, with 18 bases between. This CDR3 contains 16 residues. The germline gives CDR1 SGHRS, CDR2 YFSETQ. The CDR3 region has the DNA TGCGCCAGCAGCTTAGGAGACAGGACGGGAAGAGAGACCCAGTACTTC. Its translation: CASSLGDRTGRETQYF.

V and J are TRBV2 and TRBJ2-2; 9 bases line up with TRBD1. Per germline, CDR1 SNHLY and CDR2 FYNNEI. V was pared by 6 bases and J by 1 base, with 6 bases of the junction left unmatched. The CDR3 length is 16 residues. Written as DNA, the CDR3 is TGTGCCAGCAGGGGACAGGGAGGCATGAACACCGGGGAGCTGTTTTTT. This encodes CASRGQGGMNTGELFF.

This sequence joins TRBV5-8 and TRBJ1-1; a weak D match, TRBD1 (5 bases). The CDR3 is 19 residues long. Per the germline V gene, CDR1 is SGHTS and CDR2 is YDEGEE. Trimming removed 0 bases at V and 4 bases at J, with 25 bases between. CDR3 protein: CASSLDGAGEISVSTEAFF. CDR3 bases: TGTGCCAGCAGCTTGGACGGTGCGGGGGAGATCAGCGTTAGCACTGAAGCTTTCTTT. The full variable domain, completed using reference TRBV5-8 and TRBJ1-1, is EAGVTQSPTHLIKTRGQQATLRCSPISGHTSVYWYQQALGLGLQFLLWYDEGEERNRGNFPPRFSGRQFPNYSSELNVNALELEDSALYLCASSLDGAGEISVSTEAFFGQGTRLTVV.

This chain connects TRBV24-1 to TRBJ2-1; possible D gene TRBD1, 6 bases. There are 11 residues in the CDR3. The V end was cut by 7 bases, the J end by 10 bases, with 10 bases between. In germline, CDR1 is KGHDR, CDR2 SFDVKD. The CDR3 reads CATRQGFEQFF. The CDR3 coding sequence is TGTGCCACCAGGCAGGGGTTCGAGCAGTTCTTC.

The chain couples TRBV4-1 to TRBJ2-3, with TRBD1 matching over 9 bases. CDR1 is MGHRA, CDR2 YSYEKL, per germline. J lost 5 bases, V lost 4 bases, and 7 bases had no gene match. The CDR3 spans 15 residues. CDR3 DNA sequence: TGCGCCAGCAGCCCGAAACAGGGGGCGAAAGATACGCAGTATTTT. Encoded protein: CASSPKQGAKDTQYF.

CDR3 DNA sequence: TGTGCCAGCAGTTTAGGCCGCGGTACTGGCTACACCTTC. Translation: CASSLGRGTGYTF. The genes are TRBV12-3 or TRBV12-4 and TRBJ1-2; no definite D call. The CDR3 length is 13 residues. V gave up 1 base and J gave up 7 bases, with 10 bases separating them.

The rearrangement joins TRBV6-2 or TRBV6-3 to TRBJ1-4; TRBD1 agrees at 7 bases. This CDR3 comprises 18 residues. Germline V gives CDR1 MNHEY, CDR2 SVGEGT. J gave up 0 bases and V 6 bases, and 13 bases lay outside the gene matches. The CDR3 sequence is CASSLTTGLVATNEKLFF. The CDR3 DNA sequence: TGTGCCAGCAGCCTTACGACAGGGTTGGTTGCAACTAATGAAAAACTGTTTTTT.

Remarks on this clone: This sample includes further DNA sequences coding for the same CDR3. The chain combines TRBV19 with TRBJ1-1; D unresolved. Germline V gives CDR1 LNHDA, CDR2 SQIVND (reference sequence). V was shortened by 2 bases and J by 1 base, with 5 bases between the two germline ends. CDR3 length: 13 amino acids. The CDR3, as DNA: TGTGCCAGTAGTATAAGCGAGAACACTGAAGCTTTCTTT. It specifies CASSISENTEAFF.

This chain uses TRBV19 with TRBJ2-2; 12 nucleotides match TRBD2. With V trimmed by 5 bases and J by 0 bases, 7 bases remained unmatched. The CDR3 has 18 residues. Germline assignment: CDR1 LNHDA and CDR2 SQIVND (reference sequence). The CDR3 DNA reads TGTGCCAGTAGTGACCAACTAGCGGGGGGCCCGAACACCGGGGAGCTGTTTTTT. This codes for CASSDQLAGGPNTGELFF.

This clone occurred once. J is TRBJ2-3 and V is TRBV19, with 9 bases matching TRBD2. From germline, CDR1 is LNHDA and CDR2 SQIVND (reference sequence). This CDR3 is 14 amino acids long. V lost 3 bases and J lost 9; bases outside the gene matches: 7. CDR3 bases: TGTGCCAGTAGTATTATGCAGCGGGAGGACACGCAGTATTTT. It encodes CASSIMQREDTQYF.